One sample yielded the 3 T cell receptor beta chains listed below, sequenced in a study of T cell repertoires in cytomegalovirus infection (dated by TCRdb to the late 2010s). The reads were generated on an Illumina HiSeq 1500. The public sequencing data were trimmed at Q25 with fastp and processed into clonotypes with MiXCR by TCRdb, which kept only in-frame beta chains. Every distinct CDR3 protein forms one entry, paired with its most common genes and DNA. For this sample the table gives a few hundred thousand distinct CDR3 sequences, of which about 23% were detected only once. The top ten constitute around a sixth of the sample. Specimen: CD8+ T cells from PBMCs. Receptors were obtained from a human donor in good health (CMV status not recorded). Some clones in this sample may be carry-over from other donors' samples.

The rearrangement links TRBV2 to TRBJ2-3; 13 bases agree with TRBD2. Per the germline V gene, CDR1 is SNHLY and CDR2 is FYNNEI. The length of the CDR3 is 14 residues. V lost 11 bases to trimming and J lost 6 bases; unmatched junction nucleotides: 8. CDR3 amino acids: CASPLAGGQDTQYF. The CDR3, as DNA: TGTGCCTCTCCACTAGCGGGGGGGCAGGATACGCAGTATTTT.

The chain employs TRBV7-9 and TRBJ1-2; 7 bases fit TRBD1. The germline gives CDR1 SEHNR, CDR2 FQNEAQ (reference sequence). The V and J ends lost 8 bases and 2 bases, in that order; junction bases with no gene match: 2. The CDR3 consists of 12 residues. The CDR3 coding sequence is TGTGCCAGCCTGACAGGGAACTATGGCTACACCTTC. It specifies CASLTGNYGYTF.

This clonotype occurred a few times. The chain recombines TRBV27 with TRBJ2-3; possibly TRBD2 for D (5 bases). CDR1 and CDR2 from the germline V gene are MNHEY and SMNVEV (reference sequence). The germline V and J ends were trimmed by 5 bases and 4 bases, with 16 bases remaining between them. The CDR3 is 15 residues long. This chain's CDR3 is CASSPTGLAADTQYF. The CDR3 bases are TGTGCCAGCAGTCCGACCGGGCTAGCCGCAGATACGCAGTATTTT.